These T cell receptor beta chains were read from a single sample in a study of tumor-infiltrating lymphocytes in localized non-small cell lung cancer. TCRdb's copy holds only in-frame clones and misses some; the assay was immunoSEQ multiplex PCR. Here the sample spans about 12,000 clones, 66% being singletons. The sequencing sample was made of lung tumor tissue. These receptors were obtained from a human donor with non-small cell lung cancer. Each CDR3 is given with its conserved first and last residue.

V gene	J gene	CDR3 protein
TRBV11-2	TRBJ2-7	CASSLDRHEQYF
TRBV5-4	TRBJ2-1	CASSLAPINNEQFF
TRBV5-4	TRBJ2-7	CASSLAQGSYEQYF
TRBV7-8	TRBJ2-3	CASSIGQGFYDTQYF
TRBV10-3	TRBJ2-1	CAISEFLAGEMGNEQFF
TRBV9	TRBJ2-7	CASSVDSSGRYNYEQYF
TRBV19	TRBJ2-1	CASTPPGTTILGSYNEQFF
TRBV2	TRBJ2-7	CASSPLLATRDEQYF
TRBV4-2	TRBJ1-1	CASSQDGGRNEAFF
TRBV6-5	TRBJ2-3	CASSYSKDNTDTQYF
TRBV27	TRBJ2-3	CASSWRDLDTQYF
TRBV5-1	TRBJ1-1	CASSSGLVNTEAFF
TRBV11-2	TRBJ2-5	CASSSPGAGKSRETQYF
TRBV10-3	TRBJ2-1	CAIRASGTGRNEQFF
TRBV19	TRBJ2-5	CASSTSGIWETQYF
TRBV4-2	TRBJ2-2	CASSQSSTGELFF
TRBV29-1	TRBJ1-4	CSVEEGGWTGVEKLFF
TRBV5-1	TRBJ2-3	CASSLQGSDTQYF
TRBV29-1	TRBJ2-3	CSVKAAADTQYF
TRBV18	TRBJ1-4	CASSPSAGIDEKLFF
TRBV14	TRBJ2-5	CASSLGTGRWETQYF
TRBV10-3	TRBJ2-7	CAIGQGARDEQYF
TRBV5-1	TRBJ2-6	CASSIHGTGASGANVLTF
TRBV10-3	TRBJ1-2	CAISDRAEAVGYTF
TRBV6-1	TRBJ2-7	CASASGDSYEQYF
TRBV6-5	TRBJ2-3	CASSPGHPLFNTQYF
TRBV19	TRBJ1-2	CASSGWTPANYGYTF
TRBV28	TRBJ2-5	CASGGGDQETQYF
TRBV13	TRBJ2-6	CASGRTGANVLTF
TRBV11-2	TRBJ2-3	CASRLGGHSTDTQYF
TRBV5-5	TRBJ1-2	CASSRIWGNYGYTF
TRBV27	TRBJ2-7	CASSYQGPTYEQYF
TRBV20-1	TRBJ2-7	CSARRNEQYF
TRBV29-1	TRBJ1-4	CSVEKRAVFEKLFF
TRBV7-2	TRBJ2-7	CASSYPSGNYEQYF
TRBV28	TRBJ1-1	CASSFHREVTEAFF
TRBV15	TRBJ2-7	CATSRDRLAGRYEQYF
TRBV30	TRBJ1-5	CAWDRDDQPQHF
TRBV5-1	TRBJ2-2	CASSPGTTGELFF
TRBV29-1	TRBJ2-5	CSVTRDSRGETQYF
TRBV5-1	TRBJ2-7	CASRRDTTLYEQYF
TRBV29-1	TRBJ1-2	CSVDGSDGYTF
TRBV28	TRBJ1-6	CASSPEGRWAPLHF
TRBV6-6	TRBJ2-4	CAYRGRSEDIQYF
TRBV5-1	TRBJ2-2	CASSLGYLNTGELFF
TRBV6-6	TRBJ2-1	CASRPGLAGYNEQFF
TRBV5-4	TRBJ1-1	CASRRQEWVTEAFF
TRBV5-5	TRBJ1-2	CASSLRGVGYTF
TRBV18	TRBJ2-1	CASSPAGNEQFF
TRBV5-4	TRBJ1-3	CASSLELGSRILNTIYF
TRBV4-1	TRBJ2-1	CASTPGPGGKEQFF
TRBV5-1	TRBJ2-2	CASSLTGASNTGELFF